Listed here are 21 T cell receptor beta chains from one sample, sequenced in a study of graft-versus-host responses after intestinal transplantation. The method was immunoSEQ multiplex PCR; TCRdb's version includes in-frame clones alone and lacks a portion of them. The data show 12,000 or so clones, 30% to 35% seen once. Co-plating was performed using 200,000 CFSE-labeled responder cells and 200,000 irradiated, violet-dye-labeled stimulator cells. Material: alloreactive CD8+ T cells from a mixed lymphocyte reaction culture, obtained before intestinal transplant. Subset in this sample: CFSE-low proliferating T cells sorted from roughly 6-day pre-transplant mixed lymphocyte reaction (GvH or HvG direction). Source of these receptors: a human patient who received an intestinal transplant.

This clone has only a few counts. This chain uses TRBV4-3 with TRBJ2-7; no firm D call. CDR1 is LGHNA and CDR2 is YSLEER in the germline V gene. The CDR3 has 15 residues. Trimming removed 4 bases from V and 3 bases from J, with 16 bases in between. As DNA, the CDR3 is TGCGCCAGCAGCCTATGGCCCAGAGCCTTCTACGAGCAGTACTTC. Its translation: CASSLWPRAFYEQYF.

This clone was counted only a few times. The chain links TRBV7-9 to TRBJ2-3; perhaps TRBD1 as D (5 bases). The germline V gene has CDR1 SEHNR and CDR2 FQNEAQ (reference sequence). Trimming removed 3 bases from V and 2 bases from J, with 9 bases in between. The CDR3 spans 14 residues. The CDR3 sequence is CASSFARATDTQYF. For the CDR3, the DNA is TGTGCCAGCAGCTTCGCCAGGGCCACAGATACGCAGTATTTT.

V and J are TRBV11-2 and TRBJ1-1; D is uncertain. V was pared by 5 bases and J by 8 bases, with 12 bases between. Germline CDR1 and CDR2: SGHAT and FQNNGV. The length of the CDR3 is 12 residues. The CDR3 loop is CASSLLDPEAFF. Written as DNA, the CDR3 is TGTGCCAGCAGCCTGCTTGATCCGGAAGCTTTCTTT. Using reference TRBV11-2 and TRBJ1-1 for the parts outside the CDR3, the full variable domain is EAGVAQSPRYKIIEKRQSVAFWCNPISGHATLYWYQQILGQGPKLLIQFQNNGVVDDSQLPKDRFSAERLKGVDSTLKIQPAKLEDSAVYLCASSLLDPEAFFGQGTRLTVV.

This chain joins TRBV6-1 and TRBJ2-7; 8 bases are shared with TRBD1. CDR1 and CDR2 from the germline V gene are MNHNS and SASEGT. V shed 5 bases, J shed 2 bases, and the junction held 8 bases outside the gene matches. The CDR3 has 15 residues. CDR3 region: CASSPPDRGPYEQYF. The CDR3 nucleotides are TGTGCCAGCAGTCCCCCAGACAGGGGCCCCTACGAGCAGTACTTC.

This chain joins TRBV27 and TRBJ2-1; D uncertain. The CDR3 is 14 residues long. V lost 4 bases and J lost 1, with 8 bases in between. Germline loops: CDR1 MNHEY, CDR2 SMNVEV (reference sequence). CDR3 nucleotide sequence: TGTGCCAGCAGTTCTTCCGGTTCCTACAATGAGCAGTTCTTC. This sequence encodes CASSSSGSYNEQFF.

This clone turned up a few times. The chain uses TRBV7-9 and TRBJ2-1, with D perhaps matching TRBD1 (5 bases). The CDR3 is made up of 13 amino acids. Trimming shortened V by 6 bases and J by 8 bases, and 14 bases separated the two germline ends. Germline V gene lookup returns CDR1 SEHNR and CDR2 FQNEAQ (reference sequence). The CDR3 nucleotides are TGTGCCAGCAGACCAGGGCGGTACTATGAGCAGTTCTTC. Translated: CASRPGRYYEQFF. The whole variable domain, remainder taken from reference TRBV7-9 and TRBJ2-1, is DTGVSQNPRHKITKRGQNVTFRCDPISEHNRLYWYRQTLGQGPEFLTYFQNEAQLEKSRLLSDRFSAERPKGSFSTLEIQRTEQGDSAMYLCASRPGRYYEQFFGPGTRLTVL.

CDR3 DNA: TGTGCCAGCCGCCGGCGTGTCTCGCGGAAGGCCTATGGCTACACCTTC. This gives the protein CASRRRVSRKAYGYTF. This rearrangement joins TRBV5-5 to TRBJ1-2; D gene unclear. Looked up from germline, CDR1 is SGHKS and CDR2 is YYEKEE (reference sequence). V was cut by 7 bases and J by 4 bases, with 23 bases left in between. There are 16 residues in the CDR3.

The rearrangement links TRBV4-3 to TRBJ2-2; the match to TRBD2 covers 8 bases. CDR1 LGHNA and CDR2 YSLEER come from the germline V gene. V shed 6 bases and J 8 bases; nucleotides not matched to a gene: 5. The CDR3 sequence is 13 residues long. This CDR3 is CASSPSGSGELFF. The CDR3 bases are TGCGCCAGCAGTCCCAGCGGGAGTGGGGAGCTGTTTTTT.

The chain recombines TRBV6-6 with TRBJ1-5, with no clear D. CDR3 length: 13 residues. Trimming took off 4 bases at V and 7 bases at J, with 11 bases between the two ends. Germline CDR1 and CDR2: MNHNY and SVGAGI (reference sequence). CDR3: CASSWGDAQPQHF. In nucleotides, the CDR3 is TGTGCCAGCAGTTGGGGAGATGCACAGCCCCAGCATTTT.

The rearrangement uses TRBV19 and TRBJ2-7; TRBD1 or TRBD2 may be the D gene (6 bases each). There are 13 residues in the CDR3. Germline loops: CDR1 LNHDA, CDR2 SQIVND (reference sequence). Trimming took 9 bases from V and 3 from J, leaving 15 bases between them. The CDR3 coding sequence is TGTGCCAGCGGGCAGGGGACTTACTACGAGCAGTACTTC. Residues: CASGQGTYYEQYF.

There are a few counts of this clone. The chain links TRBV28 to TRBJ2-1; D perhaps matches TRBD2 (5 bases). Germline V lookup: CDR1 MDHEN, CDR2 SYDVKM. Trimming left V 5 bases short and J 8 bases short, with 28 bases between. The CDR3 length is 18 residues. Written as DNA, the CDR3 is TGTGCCAGCAGTCCCTGGGGAGACCTGGCCGGGGTTCGCGATGAGCAGTTCTTC. Its protein product is CASSPWGDLAGVRDEQFF.

The chain couples TRBV7-2 to TRBJ2-2; 7 positions match TRBD2. The CDR3 has 13 amino acids. With 5 bases clipped from V and 6 bases from J, the junction kept 3 bases outside the gene matches. Germline CDR1 and CDR2: SGHTA and FQGNSA. The CDR3 DNA reads as TGTGCCAGCAGCCCGGGACTATCCGGGGAGCTGTTTTTT. Translating it yields CASSPGLSGELFF.

The CDR3 reads CASSPSPGDLYNEQFF. CDR3 in DNA: TGCGCCAGCAGCCCGAGCCCGGGAGACCTCTACAATGAGCAGTTCTTC. This chain links TRBV4-1 with TRBJ2-1, with D perhaps TRBD2 (6 bases). V was cut by 4 bases and J by 3 bases, with 16 bases left in between. Germline values: CDR1 MGHRA, CDR2 YSYEKL. The CDR3 has 16 amino acids.

This clone was picked up a small number of times. The chain is built from TRBV9 and TRBJ2-7, with TRBD1 matching 7 bases. The CDR3 is 14 amino acids. V lost 0 bases and J lost 2; bases outside the gene matches: 2. CDR1 and CDR2 (germline): SGDLS, YYNGEE. The CDR3 nucleotides read TGTGCCAGCAGCGTAGGTCAGGGGGCCTACGAGCAGTACTTC. Amino acids: CASSVGQGAYEQYF.

The chain uses TRBV30 and TRBJ2-1; D might be TRBD2 (7 bases). Looked up from germline, CDR1 is GTSNPN and CDR2 is SVGIG (reference sequence). The length of the CDR3 is 12 residues. Between the trimmed V and J ends, which lost 1 base and 10 bases, there was a span of 11 bases. CDR3 nucleotide sequence: TGTGCCTGGAGTGAGGGGGGGGGCGAGCAGTTCTTC. Translating gives CAWSEGGGEQFF.

This clone was detected only a few times. V usage is TRBV27 and J usage is TRBJ2-3, with D perhaps matching TRBD1 (5 bases). Trimming removed 6 bases at V and 4 bases at J, with 11 bases between. Germline CDR1 MNHEY, CDR2 SMNVEV (reference sequence). This CDR3 contains 13 residues. CDR3 amino acids: CASSPRGADTQYF. In DNA, the CDR3 is TGTGCCAGCAGCCCAAGGGGCGCAGATACGCAGTATTTT.

Only a few counts were recorded for this clone. The rearrangement joins TRBV6-5 to TRBJ1-1; D gene uncertain. Germline CDR1 reads MNHEY; CDR2 reads SVGAGI. The CDR3 is 14 amino acids. The V end was cut by 4 bases, the J end by 2 bases, with 11 bases between. The CDR3 region is CASSLSGLNTEAFF. The CDR3 region has the DNA TGTGCCAGCAGTTTGTCCGGCCTTAACACTGAAGCTTTCTTT.

The genes are TRBV28 and TRBJ1-2; TRBD1 aligns across 7 bases. J gave up 1 base and V 6 bases, and 14 bases lay outside the gene matches. Germline lookup yields CDR1 MDHEN and CDR2 SYDVKM. The CDR3 totals 17 residues. This CDR3 is CASSPLIRDRNNYGYTF. The CDR3 DNA is TGTGCCAGCAGCCCCTTAATCCGGGACAGAAATAACTATGGCTACACCTTC.

This chain connects TRBV4-3 to TRBJ1-2, with 7 nucleotides matching TRBD1. The CDR3 is made up of 13 amino acids. J gave up 4 bases and V 4 bases, and 3 bases lay outside the gene matches. The germline V gene encodes CDR1 LGHNA and CDR2 YSLEER. The CDR3 DNA reads as TGCGCCAGCAGCCTGGACAGGTCCTATGGCTACACCTTC. Its protein is CASSLDRSYGYTF.

This clone was seen a few times. The V call is TRBV11-1, the J call TRBJ2-5, with D possibly matching TRBD2 (6 bases). V shed 1 base and J shed 5 bases, with 14 bases lying between them. The CDR3 runs 15 residues. Germline assignment: CDR1 SGHAT and CDR2 FQDESV (reference sequence). The CDR3 DNA reads as TGTGCCAGCAGCTTAGGGTTCGGGGCGGGGGAGACCCAGTACTTC. Protein product: CASSLGFGAGETQYF.

This clone was detected only once. V usage is TRBV28 and J usage is TRBJ1-4; D remains unclear. Trimming took off 4 bases at V and 8 bases at J, with 20 bases between the two ends. Germline V lookup: CDR1 MDHEN, CDR2 SYDVKM. The CDR3 extends over 16 amino acids. This chain's CDR3 is CASSSPGHRIREKLFF. The DNA for the CDR3 is TGTGCCAGCAGTTCCCCGGGCCACCGTATTCGCGAAAAACTGTTTTTT.